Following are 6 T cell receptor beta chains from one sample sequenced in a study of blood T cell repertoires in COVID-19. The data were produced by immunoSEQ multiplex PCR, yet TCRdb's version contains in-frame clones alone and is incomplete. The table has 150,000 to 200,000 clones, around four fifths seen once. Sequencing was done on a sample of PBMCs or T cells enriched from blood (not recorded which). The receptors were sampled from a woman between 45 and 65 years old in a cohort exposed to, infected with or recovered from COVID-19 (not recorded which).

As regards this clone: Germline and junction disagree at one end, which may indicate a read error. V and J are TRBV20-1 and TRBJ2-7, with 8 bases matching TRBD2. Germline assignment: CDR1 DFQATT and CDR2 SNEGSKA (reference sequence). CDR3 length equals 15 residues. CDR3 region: CSASFALADHYGQYF. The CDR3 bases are TGCAGTGCTAGTTTTGCACTAGCGGATCACTACGGGCAGTACTTC.

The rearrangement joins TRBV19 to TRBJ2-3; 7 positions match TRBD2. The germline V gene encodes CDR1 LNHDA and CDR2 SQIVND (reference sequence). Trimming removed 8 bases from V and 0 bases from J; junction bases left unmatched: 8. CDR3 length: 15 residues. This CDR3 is CASAAAGVSTDTQYF. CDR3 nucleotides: TGTGCCAGTGCCGCGGCGGGGGTAAGCACAGATACGCAGTATTTT. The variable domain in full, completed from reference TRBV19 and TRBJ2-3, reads DGGITQSPKYLFRKEGQNVTLSCEQNLNHDAMYWYRQDPGQGLRLIYYSQIVNDFQKGDIAEGYSVSREKKESFPLTVTSAQKNPTAFYLCASAAAGVSTDTQYFGPGTRLTVL.

CDR3 in DNA: TGTGCTGGCTCAGGCAGCGGGCTCACAGATACGCAGTATTTT. Amino acid sequence: CAGSGSGLTDTQYF. V and J are TRBV28 and TRBJ2-3; maybe TRBD2 (6 bases). CDR3 size: 14 residues. CDR1 is MDHEN, CDR2 SYDVKM, per germline.

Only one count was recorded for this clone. The CDR3 loop is CASSQDRGTEAFF. The CDR3 DNA sequence: TGTGCCAGCAGTCAGGACAGGGGCACTGAAGCTTTCTTT. This chain links TRBV2 with TRBJ1-1; 9 positions match TRBD1. The CDR3 spans 13 residues. From germline, CDR1 is SNHLY and CDR2 FYNNEI. The trim removed 5 bases at V and 4 bases at J, leaving 2 bases unmatched.

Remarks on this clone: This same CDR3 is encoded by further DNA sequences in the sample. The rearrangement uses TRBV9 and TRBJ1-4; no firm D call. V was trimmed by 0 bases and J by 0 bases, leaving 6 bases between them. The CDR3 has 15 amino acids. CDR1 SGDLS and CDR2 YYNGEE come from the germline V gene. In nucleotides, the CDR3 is TGTGCCAGCAGCGTAGGGCCTGCAACTAATGAAAAACTGTTTTTT. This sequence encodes CASSVGPATNEKLFF.

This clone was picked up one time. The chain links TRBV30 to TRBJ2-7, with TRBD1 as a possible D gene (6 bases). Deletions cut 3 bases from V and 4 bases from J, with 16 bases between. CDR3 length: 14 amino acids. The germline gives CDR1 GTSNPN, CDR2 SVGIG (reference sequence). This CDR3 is CAWSKKQGSYEQYF. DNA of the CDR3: TGTGCCTGGAGCAAAAAACAGGGATCTTACGAGCAGTACTTC. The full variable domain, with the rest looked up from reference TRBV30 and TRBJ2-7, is SQTIHQWPATLVQPVGSPLSLECTVEGTSNPNLYWYRQAAGRGLQLLFYSVGIGQISSEVPQNLSASRPQDRQFILSSKKLLLSDSGFYLCAWSKKQGSYEQYFGPGTRLTVT.